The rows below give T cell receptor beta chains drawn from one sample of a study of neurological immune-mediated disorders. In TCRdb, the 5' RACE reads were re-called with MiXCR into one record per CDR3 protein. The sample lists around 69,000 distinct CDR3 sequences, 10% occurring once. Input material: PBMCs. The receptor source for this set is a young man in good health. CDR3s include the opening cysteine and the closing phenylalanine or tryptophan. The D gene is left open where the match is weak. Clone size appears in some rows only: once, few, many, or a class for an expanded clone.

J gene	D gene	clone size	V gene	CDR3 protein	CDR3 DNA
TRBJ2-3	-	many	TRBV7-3	CASSLRVSPDTQYF	TGTGCCAGCAGCTTACGTGTCTCTCCAGATACGCAGTATTTT
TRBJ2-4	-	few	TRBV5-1	CASSLGGETIQYF	TGCGCCAGCAGCCTAGGGGGGGAGACAATTCAGTACTTC
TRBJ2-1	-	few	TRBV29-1	CSVEASAPEYYEQFF	TGCAGCGTTGAAGCGAGCGCACCCGAATATTATGAGCAGTTCTTC
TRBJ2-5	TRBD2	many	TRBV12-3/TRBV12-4	CASSFGLAGQETQYF	TGTGCCAGCAGTTTCGGACTAGCGGGCCAAGAGACCCAGTACTTC
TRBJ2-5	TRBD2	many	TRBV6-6	CASSRLAGNQETQYF	TGTGCCAGCAGTCGACTAGCGGGGAACCAAGAGACCCAGTACTTC
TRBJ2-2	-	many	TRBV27	CASSSPGQTTGELFF	TGTGCCAGCAGTTCTCCGGGACAAACTACCGGGGAGCTGTTTTTT
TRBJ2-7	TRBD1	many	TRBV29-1	CSVVSGTGDYEQYF	TGCAGCGTTGTCTCCGGGACAGGGGACTACGAGCAGTACTTC
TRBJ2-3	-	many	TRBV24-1	CATSHTPTGTDTQYF	TGTGCCACCTCTCACACTCCAACAGGGACAGATACGCAGTATTTT
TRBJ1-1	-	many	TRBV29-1	CSAAGTEYTTEAFF	TGCAGCGCGGCCGGGACCGAGTACACTACTGAAGCTTTCTTT
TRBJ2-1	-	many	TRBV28	CASSLLLEGHPNEQFF	TGTGCCAGCAGTTTATTGCTGGAAGGACACCCCAATGAGCAGTTCTTC
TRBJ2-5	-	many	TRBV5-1	CASSPGQNQETQYF	TGCGCCAGCAGCCCCGGACAGAACCAAGAGACCCAGTACTTC
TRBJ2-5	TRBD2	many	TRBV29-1	CSVVSTGTSETQYF	TGCAGCGTTGTCTCAACCGGGACTAGCGAGACCCAGTACTTC
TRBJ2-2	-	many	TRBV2	CASSGGTGNTGELFF	TGTGCCAGCAGTGGAGGAACAGGGAACACCGGGGAGCTGTTTTTT
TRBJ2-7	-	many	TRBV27	CASSLYPKYEQYF	TGTGCCAGCAGTTTATACCCTAAGTACGAGCAGTACTTC
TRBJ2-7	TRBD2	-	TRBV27	CASSLTSGSSYEQYF	TGTGCCAGCAGTCTTACTAGCGGGAGTTCCTACGAGCAGTACTTC
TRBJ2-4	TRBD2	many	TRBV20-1	CSARDPSGRIAKNIQYF	TGCAGTGCTAGAGACCCTAGCGGGAGGATAGCCAAAAACATTCAGTACTTC
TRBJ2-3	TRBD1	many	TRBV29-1	CSVARQGAGDTQYF	TGCAGCGTTGCAAGACAGGGGGCTGGAGATACGCAGTATTTT
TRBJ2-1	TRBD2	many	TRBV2	CASSAWRTGTSFYNEQFF	TGTGCCAGCAGTGCCTGGCGAACCGGGACTAGTTTCTACAATGAGCAGTTCTTC
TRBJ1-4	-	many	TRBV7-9	CASRGETTNEKLFF	TGTGCCAGCAGGGGAGAAACAACTAATGAAAAACTGTTTTTT
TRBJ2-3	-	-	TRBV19	CASSNRDTDTQYF	TGTGCCAGTAGTAACAGGGACACAGATACGCAGTATTTT
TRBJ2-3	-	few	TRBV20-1	CSARSSWGTGRTDTQYF	TGCAGTGCTAGATCCTCGTGGGGAACAGGGCGCACAGATACGCAGTATTTT
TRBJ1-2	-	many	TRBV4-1	CASSQPLRDSYGYTF	TGCGCCAGCAGCCAACCCCTCAGGGATAGCTATGGCTACACCTTC
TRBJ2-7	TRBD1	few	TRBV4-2	CASSQEGGRQGAYEQYF	TGTGCCAGCAGCCAAGAAGGGGGGAGACAGGGGGCCTACGAGCAGTACTTC
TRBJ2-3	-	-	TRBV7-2	CASSIQAGGGTDTQYF	TGTGCCAGCAGCATACAGGCAGGAGGAGGCACAGATACGCAGTATTTT
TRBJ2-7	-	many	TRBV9	CASSVDGPAYEQYF	TGTGCCAGCAGCGTAGATGGCCCCGCGTACGAGCAGTACTTC
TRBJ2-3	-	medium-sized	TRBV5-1	CASSLDRVTLTDTQYF	TGCGCCAGCAGCTTGGATCGGGTCACTCTCACAGATACGCAGTATTTT
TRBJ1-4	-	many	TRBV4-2	CASSQVDPEKLFF	TGTGCCAGCAGCCAAGTGGACCCTGAAAAACTGTTTTTT